Below are 26 T cell receptor beta chains sequenced from a single sample in a study of T cells in Graves' hyperthyroidism and ophthalmopathy. RNA transcripts provided the source from which TCR beta CDR3 regions were amplified. First-round RT-PCR targeting the TCR CDR3 was performed with the HTBI primer set. TCRdb re-called the multiplex PCR reads through MiXCR, storing one row per CDR3 protein. The sample holds approximately 220,000 distinct CDR3 sequences, 15% to 20% seen once. Sequencing was carried out using blood. Receptors were obtained from a man aged 40-55 years with Graves' hyperthyroidism.

The rearrangement joins TRBV5-1 to TRBJ2-3; weak D call: TRBD2 (5 bases). The germline gives CDR1 SGHRS, CDR2 YFSETQ. This CDR3 has 14 amino acids. Deletions cut 7 bases from V and 0 bases from J, with 12 bases between. The CDR3 DNA is TGCGCCAGCCGTCCGGGGATGAGCACAGATACGCAGTATTTT. Protein: CASRPGMSTDTQYF.

Concerning this clonotype itself: The conserved phenylalanine or tryptophan is not found at the CDR3 terminus, so this likely reflects a read error. J is TRBJ1-2 and V is TRBV7-2; D not resolved. V was cut by 0 bases and J by 2 bases, with 19 bases left in between. From germline, CDR1 is SGHTA and CDR2 FQGNSA. The CDR3 runs to 18 residues. The CDR3 sequence is CASSLAVGGWPRNYGYTL. In nucleotides, the CDR3 is TGTGCCAGCAGCTTAGCGGTCGGAGGTTGGCCTCGAAACTATGGCTACACCCTC.

The chain has TRBV24-1 and TRBJ1-2, with 7 bases aligning to TRBD1. The V segment lost 7 bases and the J segment 3 bases; nucleotides outside the gene matches: 10. This CDR3 region has 15 residues. Germline-derived CDR1 and CDR2 are KGHDR and SFDVKD. CDR3 sequence reads: CATRKGQADHYGYTF. In DNA, the CDR3 is TGTGCCACCAGGAAAGGACAGGCGGATCACTATGGCTACACCTTC.

This clonotype was seen at least ten times. The CDR3 bases are TGTGCCAGCAGCCCGCCCGGAAGCGCGCGCACAGATACGCAGTATTTT. It is translated as CASSPPGSARTDTQYF. The chain is built from TRBV7-9 and TRBJ2-3; D is unclear. V was clipped by 5 bases and J by 1 base, with 16 bases between them. CDR1 and CDR2 from the germline V gene are SEHNR and FQNEAQ (reference sequence). The CDR3 runs 16 residues.

This clonotype appeared many times. The V gene is TRBV2, the J gene TRBJ2-7, with 7 bases that match TRBD2. The V and J ends lost 4 bases and 3 bases, in that order; junction bases with no gene match: 6. The CDR3 length is 14 residues. Germline CDR1 SNHLY, CDR2 FYNNEI. The CDR3 nucleotides are TGTGCCAGCAGTGGGGCTAGCGGTAACTACGAGCAGTACTTC. Translation gives CASSGASGNYEQYF.

This clonotype was observed many times. Here the CDR3 DNA reads TGTGCCAGCAGCCAAGATGTGGGGACGCAAGGCTCACCCCTCCACTTT. Translation gives CASSQDVGTQGSPLHF. The rearrangement links TRBV14 to TRBJ1-6; D perhaps matches TRBD1 (5 bases). This CDR3 comprises 16 residues. Deletions cut 0 bases from V and 10 bases from J, with 16 bases between. The germline CDR1 and CDR2 sequences are SGHDN and FVKESK.

This clonotype was detected a few times. This may be a read error: a much more frequent sequence differs by one nucleotide. The genes are TRBV7-9 and TRBJ2-7, with D perhaps TRBD2 (6 bases). The CDR3 contains 15 residues. The ends were cut back, 5 bases at V and 5 bases at J, with 19 bases in the middle. The germline gives CDR1 SEHNR, CDR2 FQNEAQ (reference sequence). The CDR3 spells CASSRTGLLSDEQYF. CDR3 bases: TGTGCCAGCAGCCGGACGGGACTGCTTAGCGACGAGCAGTACTTC.

This clonotype was found many times. V is TRBV7-3 and J is TRBJ2-7, with 8 bases matching TRBD1. Losses at the gene ends were 5 bases for V and 5 bases for J; bases not matched to a gene: 5. The germline V gene has CDR1 SGHTA and CDR2 FQGTGA. CDR3 size: 13 residues. The CDR3, as DNA: TGTGCCAGCAGCACGGACAGGGACAACGAGCAGTACTTC. It codes for CASSTDRDNEQYF.

This clonotype was observed at least ten times. The rearrangement uses TRBV12-3 or TRBV12-4 and TRBJ1-1, with unresolved D. This CDR3 has 14 residues. The V and J ends lost 4 bases and 1 base respectively, with 10 bases between them. CDR3 loop: CASSSRLGNTEAFF. CDR3 nucleotide sequence: TGTGCCAGCAGTTCCCGTTTGGGGAACACTGAAGCTTTCTTT.

V usage is TRBV6-1 and J usage is TRBJ1-2; the D is unclear. CDR1 is MNHNS and CDR2 is SASEGT in the germline V gene. V lost 2 bases to trimming and J lost 6 bases, with 7 bases between them. CDR3 length equals 12 residues. Here the CDR3 reads CASSEQSHGYTF. The CDR3 nucleotides read TGTGCCAGCAGTGAACAGAGCCATGGCTACACCTTC.

This clonotype has more than one count but fewer than ten. This chain joins TRBV5-5 and TRBJ1-1; D is undetermined. The germline V gene encodes CDR1 SGHKS and CDR2 YYEKEE (reference sequence). There are 13 residues in the CDR3. Trimming took 0 bases from V and 6 from J, leaving 9 bases between them. The CDR3 here is CASSLDRWAEAFF. The CDR3, as DNA: TGTGCCAGCAGCTTGGACCGGTGGGCTGAAGCTTTCTTT. The variable domain in full, completed from reference TRBV5-5 and TRBJ1-1, reads DAGVTQSPTHLIKTRGQQVTLRCSPISGHKSVSWYQQVLGQGPQFIFQYYEKEERGRGNFPDRFSARQFPNYSSELNVNALLLGDSALYLCASSLDRWAEAFFGQGTRLTVV.

There are many counts of this clonotype. Written as DNA, the CDR3 is TGTGCCAGCAGCGCGTCACTAGCGGGGGTGAATGAGCAGTTCTTC. Amino acid sequence: CASSASLAGVNEQFF. The chain couples TRBV7-9 to TRBJ2-1, with 11 nucleotides matching TRBD2. Germline-derived CDR1 and CDR2 are SEHNR and FQNEAQ (reference sequence). The CDR3 totals 15 residues. V was pared by 5 bases and J by 7 bases, with 7 bases of the junction left unmatched.

This clonotype was seen a handful of times. The chain combines TRBV5-1 with TRBJ2-5, with D possibly matching TRBD2 (6 bases). Per germline, CDR1 SGHRS and CDR2 YFSETQ. CDR3 length equals 14 residues. V lost 4 bases to trimming and J lost 0 bases, with 10 bases between them. The CDR3, as DNA: TGCGCCAGCAGCGGGGGGAACTACCAAGAGACCCAGTACTTC. Amino acid sequence: CASSGGNYQETQYF.

Ten or more counts support this clonotype. The rearrangement uses TRBV7-9 and TRBJ1-1, with D perhaps matching TRBD1 (5 bases). The CDR3 sequence is 14 residues long. The V and J ends lost 2 bases and 1 base respectively, with 8 bases between them. Looked up from germline, CDR1 is SEHNR and CDR2 is FQNEAQ (reference sequence). CDR3 sequence (DNA): TGTGCCAGCAGCTTAAGACAGTCGAACACTGAAGCTTTCTTT. Translation: CASSLRQSNTEAFF.

The CDR3 DNA follows: TGTGCCAGCAGCGGCAGGCTGGAGACCCAGTACTTC. Translating gives CASSGRLETQYF. The chain uses TRBV7-2 and TRBJ2-5; no clear D gene. Per the germline V gene, CDR1 is SGHTA and CDR2 is FQGNSA. Trimming removed 5 bases from V and 5 bases from J, with 9 bases in between. The CDR3 loop spans 12 amino acids.

At least ten counts were recorded for this clonotype. This chain joins TRBV6-2 or TRBV6-3 and TRBJ2-7, with D possibly being TRBD1 (6 bases). The CDR3 is 14 amino acids. The germline V gene encodes CDR1 MNHEY and CDR2 SVGEGT. V was cut by 8 bases and J by 5 bases, with 19 bases left in between. The CDR3 DNA is TGTGCCAGCCAAGGGGGTCCAAAAGGCGACGAGCAGTACTTC. Translating it yields CASQGGPKGDEQYF.

This clonotype has ten or more counts. The chain carries TRBV30 and TRBJ1-2; D not resolved. V lost 0 bases and J 4 bases, leaving 9 bases between the germline ends. Germline assignment: CDR1 GTSNPN and CDR2 SVGIG (reference sequence). This CDR3 contains 13 residues. The CDR3 reads CAWSVRMGYGYTF. CDR3 sequence (DNA): TGTGCCTGGAGTGTACGGATGGGCTATGGCTACACCTTC.

This clonotype turned up a few times. The chain recombines TRBV18 with TRBJ1-6; no definite D call. Trimming took 1 base from V and 6 from J, leaving 10 bases between them. The CDR3 is 15 amino acids. CDR1 KGHSH and CDR2 LQKENI come from the germline V gene. Here the CDR3 reads CASSPLERGNSPLHF. In nucleotides, the CDR3 is TGTGCCAGCTCACCACTGGAAAGAGGTAATTCACCCCTCCACTTT. The complete variable domain, with remaining parts taken from reference TRBV18 and TRBJ1-6, reads NAGVMQNPRHLVRRRGQEARLRCSPMKGHSHVYWYRQLPEEGLKFMVYLQKENIIDESGMPKERFSAEFPKEGPSILRIQQVVRGDSAAYFCASSPLERGNSPLHFGNGTRLTVT.

This clonotype has ten or more counts. The chain is built from TRBV7-2 and TRBJ1-5; the D gene is possibly TRBD1 (5 bases). Germline V CDR1 and CDR2: SGHTA, FQGNSA. The CDR3 has 17 residues. V was trimmed by 5 bases and J by 0 bases, leaving 17 bases between them. Here the CDR3 reads CASSPGRGPYSNQPQHF. The CDR3 DNA sequence: TGTGCCAGCAGCCCTGGGCGGGGACCTTATAGCAATCAGCCCCAGCATTTT.

This clonotype was detected once. The CDR3 carries no conserved terminal phenylalanine or tryptophan, so it likely arises from a read error. CDR3: CSASKGIGQPQHL. The CDR3, as DNA: TGCAGTGCCAGTAAGGGGATCGGTCAGCCCCAGCATCTT. This chain connects TRBV20-1 to TRBJ1-5, with D perhaps TRBD1 (5 bases). This CDR3 contains 13 residues. V shed 6 bases and J shed 6 bases, with 15 bases lying between them. Germline V gives CDR1 DFQATT, CDR2 SNEGSKA (reference sequence).

The sample holds many counts of this clonotype. This chain joins TRBV2 and TRBJ1-5; D may be TRBD1 (5 bases). Germline CDR1 reads SNHLY; CDR2 reads FYNNEI. Trimming took off 6 bases at V and 0 bases at J, with 12 bases between the two ends. The CDR3 loop spans 15 amino acids. The CDR3 is CASRARGYSNQPQHF. CDR3 sequence (DNA): TGTGCCAGCAGAGCAAGGGGATATAGCAATCAGCCCCAGCATTTT.

A single count supports this clonotype. The rearrangement joins TRBV7-9 to TRBJ1-2; D not certain. Germline CDR1 and CDR2: SEHNR and FQNEAQ (reference sequence). The V end was cut by 5 bases, the J end by 7 bases, with 11 bases between. CDR3 length: 12 amino acids. CDR3 DNA: TGTGCCAGCAGCCCGAATGGGATTGGCTACACCTTC. This sequence encodes CASSPNGIGYTF.

The chain is built from TRBV4-3 and TRBJ2-3, with TRBD1 matching over 8 bases. This CDR3 comprises 17 residues. The ends lost 0 bases at V and 3 bases at J; junction bases unmatched: 8. Germline values: CDR1 LGHNA, CDR2 YSLEER. This chain's CDR3 is CASSQDVGTGLTDTQYF. In DNA form, the CDR3 reads TGCGCCAGCAGCCAAGATGTCGGGACAGGTCTGACAGATACGCAGTATTTT.

This clonotype has a count of ten or more. The rearrangement links TRBV7-8 to TRBJ2-5, with D possibly called TRBD1 or TRBD2 (6 bases each). V gave up 4 bases and J gave up 6 bases, with 15 bases separating them. Germline CDR1 SGHVS, CDR2 FQNEAQ. This CDR3 has 14 amino acids. The CDR3 DNA follows: TGTGCCAGCAGCTCTCCGGGGGCTAGGAAGACCCAGTACTTC. Translated, it gives CASSSPGARKTQYF.

The V gene is TRBV15, the J gene TRBJ1-6; D unresolved. V lost 2 bases to trimming and J lost 7 bases, with 3 bases between them. CDR1 and CDR2 from the germline V gene are LNHNV and YYDKDF (reference sequence). The CDR3 is 12 residues long. In DNA form, the CDR3 reads TGTGCCACCAGCAGATCCAATTCACCCCTCCACTTT. Translating gives CATSRSNSPLHF.

There are many counts of this clonotype. The rearrangement links TRBV18 to TRBJ2-3; a weak D match, TRBD2 (6 bases). V dropped 5 bases and J dropped 4 bases, with 16 bases sitting between them. Germline-derived CDR1 and CDR2 are KGHSH and LQKENI. This CDR3 has 15 residues. CDR3 sequence: CASSTTPGGPDTQYF. CDR3 sequence (DNA): TGTGCCAGCTCAACCACTCCCGGGGGACCAGATACGCAGTATTTT. The full variable domain, rest sourced from reference TRBV18 and TRBJ2-3, is NAGVMQNPRHLVRRRGQEARLRCSPMKGHSHVYWYRQLPEEGLKFMVYLQKENIIDESGMPKERFSAEFPKEGPSILRIQQVVRGDSAAYFCASSTTPGGPDTQYFGPGTRLTVL.